Listed here is a single T cell receptor beta chain. The antigen is not known. J was trimmed by 3 bases and V by 3 bases; bases with no gene match: 6. This CDR3 comprises 15 residues. Germline-derived CDR1 and CDR2 are LNHDA and SQIVND (reference sequence). This sample is drawn from a study of siplizumab effects on memory and regulatory T cells. Broader study findings: Significantly reduced by siplizumab was the cumulative frequency of alloreactive sequences, namely those traceable to unstimulated CD4+ memory cells.

Only in-frame clones appear in the TCRdb table, and some are missing; sequencing was by immunoSEQ multiplex PCR. The table lists some 100,000 clones, more than 85% of them singletons. This TCR was sampled from a human donor in good health. Some clones in this sample may be carry-over from other donors' samples. The V and J genes are TRBV19 and TRBJ2-3; TRBD1 agrees at 7 bases. Sequences were obtained from CD4+ T cells sorted from blood. CDR3: CASSIGTVGTDTQYF. The CDR3 DNA is TGTGCCAGTAGTATTGGGACAGTTGGTACAGATACGCAGTATTTT.